Listed below are T cell receptor beta chains from one sample, sequenced in a study of blood T cell repertoires in COVID-19. TCRdb's copy holds only in-frame clones and misses some; the assay was immunoSEQ multiplex PCR. The data contain under 35,000 clones, roughly three quarters of them singletons. Sequenced input: peripheral blood. The source of these receptors is an elderly man with acute or convalescent COVID-19. CDR3s include the opening cysteine and the closing phenylalanine or tryptophan. Fields, in order: clone size, J gene, D gene, V gene, CDR3 protein, CDR3 DNA. A D gene is named only where the DNA matches it firmly. Not every row has a clone size; where given, it reads once, few, many or a size class.

clone_size: once; j_call: TRBJ1-4; d_call: NA; v_call: TRBV19; cdr3_aa: CASVGGAANSGKLFF; cdr3_nt: TGTGCCAGTGTTGGGGGGGCAGCGAACTCGGGAAAACTGTTTTTT
clone_size: once; j_call: TRBJ2-5; d_call: TRBD1; v_call: TRBV6-5; cdr3_aa: CASRGDRQETQYF; cdr3_nt: TGTGCCAGCAGAGGGGACAGACAAGAGACCCAGTACTTC
clone_size: NA; j_call: TRBJ2-5; d_call: NA; v_call: TRBV5-1; cdr3_aa: CASSLEPIFPGGETQYF; cdr3_nt: TGCGCCAGCAGCTTGGAGCCCATCTTTCCAGGAGGAGAGACCCAGTACTTC
clone_size: NA; j_call: TRBJ1-2; d_call: NA; v_call: TRBV7-2; cdr3_aa: CASSLQDGYTF; cdr3_nt: TGTGCCAGCAGCTTACAGGATGGCTACACCTTC
clone_size: NA; j_call: TRBJ1-6; d_call: NA; v_call: TRBV27; cdr3_aa: CASRWDTNSPLHF; cdr3_nt: TGTGCCAGCAGGTGGGACACCAATTCACCCCTCCACTTT
clone_size: few; j_call: TRBJ2-2; d_call: NA; v_call: TRBV28; cdr3_aa: CASSRFQAGITGELFF; cdr3_nt: TGTGCCAGCAGTCGCTTTCAGGCGGGAATCACCGGGGAGCTGTTTTTT
clone_size: NA; j_call: TRBJ2-2; d_call: NA; v_call: TRBV7-2; cdr3_aa: CASYINGELFF; cdr3_nt: TGTGCCAGCTACATCAACGGGGAGCTGTTTTTT
clone_size: NA; j_call: TRBJ2-2; d_call: TRBD1; v_call: TRBV7-9; cdr3_aa: CASRAQGAFSTGELFF; cdr3_nt: TGTGCCAGCAGGGCACAGGGGGCTTTCTCCACCGGGGAGCTGTTTTTT
clone_size: NA; j_call: TRBJ2-1; d_call: TRBD1; v_call: TRBV5-1; cdr3_aa: CASSETGTGYNEQFF; cdr3_nt: TGCGCCAGCAGCGAGACCGGGACAGGTTACAATGAGCAGTTCTTC
clone_size: NA; j_call: TRBJ2-1; d_call: NA; v_call: TRBV5-1; cdr3_aa: CASSLEGTLYNEQFF; cdr3_nt: TGCGCCAGCAGCTTGGAGGGGACACTTTACAATGAGCAGTTCTTC
clone_size: once; j_call: TRBJ2-7; d_call: TRBD1; v_call: TRBV27; cdr3_aa: CASSFGQGAKYEQYF; cdr3_nt: TGTGCCAGCAGTTTCGGACAGGGGGCAAAGTACGAGCAGTACTTC
clone_size: many; j_call: TRBJ2-2; d_call: TRBD2; v_call: TRBV10-1; cdr3_aa: CASVSGIVYTGELFF; cdr3_nt: TGCGCCAGTGTTAGCGGGATCGTGTACACCGGGGAGCTGTTTTTT
clone_size: NA; j_call: TRBJ2-7; d_call: TRBD1; v_call: TRBV3-1/TRBV3-2; cdr3_aa: CASSRDRAAYEQYF; cdr3_nt: TGTGCCAGCAGCAGGGACAGGGCAGCCTACGAGCAGTACTTC
clone_size: once; j_call: TRBJ1-1; d_call: TRBD1; v_call: TRBV5-1; cdr3_aa: CASSLGVDRVQGEAFF; cdr3_nt: TGCGCCAGCAGCTTGGGGGTGGACAGGGTACAGGGTGAAGCTTTCTTT
clone_size: NA; j_call: TRBJ1-5; d_call: NA; v_call: TRBV15; cdr3_aa: CATSRGRRNSNQPQHF; cdr3_nt: TGTGCCACCAGCAGAGGCCGGAGAAATAGCAATCAGCCCCAGCATTTT
clone_size: NA; j_call: TRBJ2-1; d_call: TRBD1; v_call: TRBV4-1; cdr3_aa: CASSHGQGSYNEQFF; cdr3_nt: TGCGCCAGCAGCCACGGACAGGGTTCCTACAATGAGCAGTTCTTC
clone_size: NA; j_call: TRBJ1-2; d_call: NA; v_call: TRBV20-1; cdr3_aa: CSASPNRVAYGYTF; cdr3_nt: TGCAGTGCTAGTCCAAACAGGGTGGCCTATGGCTACACCTTC
clone_size: NA; j_call: TRBJ2-2; d_call: TRBD1; v_call: TRBV6-5; cdr3_aa: CASSPGQGTGELFF; cdr3_nt: TGTGCCAGCAGCCCGGGACAGGGGACCGGGGAGCTGTTTTTT
clone_size: once; j_call: TRBJ1-1; d_call: NA; v_call: TRBV2; cdr3_aa: CASSESPGLRNTEAFF; cdr3_nt: TGTGCCAGCAGTGAATCGCCGGGACTTCGGAACACTGAAGCTTTCTTT
clone_size: NA; j_call: TRBJ2-3; d_call: TRBD2; v_call: TRBV7-6; cdr3_aa: CASSLVPGGSTDTQYF; cdr3_nt: TGTGCCAGCAGCTTAGTACCCGGGGGGAGCACAGATACGCAGTATTTT
clone_size: NA; j_call: TRBJ1-6; d_call: TRBD1; v_call: TRBV19; cdr3_aa: CASSSQGDRNNSPLHF; cdr3_nt: TGTGCCAGTAGTAGTCAGGGGGACAGGAATAATTCACCCCTCCACTTT
clone_size: many; j_call: TRBJ1-1; d_call: NA; v_call: TRBV30; cdr3_aa: CAWRQVGEAFF; cdr3_nt: TGTGCCTGGAGACAGGTCGGGGAAGCTTTCTTT
clone_size: NA; j_call: TRBJ2-7; d_call: TRBD2; v_call: TRBV10-3; cdr3_aa: CAISEGLGWEQYF; cdr3_nt: TGTGCCATCAGTGAAGGACTAGGCTGGGAGCAGTACTTC
clone_size: NA; j_call: TRBJ2-1; d_call: NA; v_call: TRBV24-1; cdr3_aa: CATSDLQPQGSHEQFF; cdr3_nt: TGTGCCACCAGTGATTTGCAGCCGCAGGGAAGTCACGAGCAGTTCTTC
clone_size: once; j_call: TRBJ2-1; d_call: NA; v_call: TRBV6-2/TRBV6-3; cdr3_aa: CASSDGLIEQFF; cdr3_nt: TGTGCCAGCAGTGATGGGCTAATTGAGCAGTTCTTC
clone_size: NA; j_call: TRBJ1-1; d_call: NA; v_call: TRBV7-3; cdr3_aa: CASSSQVNTEAFF; cdr3_nt: TGTGCCAGCAGCTCTCAGGTTAACACTGAAGCTTTCTTT
clone_size: NA; j_call: TRBJ2-3; d_call: TRBD1; v_call: TRBV5-1; cdr3_aa: CASSRTGTADTQYF; cdr3_nt: TGCGCCAGCAGCCGGACAGGGACCGCAGATACGCAGTATTTT
clone_size: NA; j_call: TRBJ2-1; d_call: TRBD2; v_call: TRBV19; cdr3_aa: CASSIGAGANEQFF; cdr3_nt: TGTGCCAGTAGTATCGGAGCGGGAGCAAATGAGCAGTTCTTC
clone_size: NA; j_call: TRBJ1-3; d_call: NA; v_call: TRBV3-1/TRBV3-2; cdr3_aa: CASSQERGNTIYF; cdr3_nt: TGTGCCAGCAGTCAAGAACGGGGAAACACCATATATTTT
clone_size: NA; j_call: TRBJ2-3; d_call: NA; v_call: TRBV6-2/TRBV6-3; cdr3_aa: CASSYVWGTSTDTQYF; cdr3_nt: TGTGCCAGCAGTTACGTGTGGGGCACTAGCACAGATACGCAGTATTTT
clone_size: once; j_call: TRBJ2-7; d_call: TRBD2; v_call: TRBV27; cdr3_aa: CASTNLAGGVRGEQYF; cdr3_nt: TGTGCCAGCACTAATTTAGCGGGAGGGGTTCGGGGCGAGCAGTACTTC
clone_size: NA; j_call: TRBJ1-1; d_call: NA; v_call: TRBV6-5; cdr3_aa: CASSRQQIDTEAFF; cdr3_nt: TGTGCCAGCAGTAGACAGCAAATCGACACTGAAGCTTTCTTT
clone_size: NA; j_call: TRBJ1-1; d_call: TRBD1; v_call: TRBV11-3; cdr3_aa: CASSPRSQGMNTEAFF; cdr3_nt: TGTGCCAGCAGCCCACGATCACAGGGGATGAACACTGAAGCTTTCTTT
clone_size: NA; j_call: TRBJ2-3; d_call: TRBD2; v_call: TRBV6-1; cdr3_aa: CASSELGGLETDTQYF; cdr3_nt: TGTGCCAGCAGTGAATTGGGGGGACTAGAGACAGATACGCAGTATTTT
clone_size: NA; j_call: TRBJ2-5; d_call: TRBD2; v_call: TRBV27; cdr3_aa: CASSPLAGDEETQYF; cdr3_nt: TGTGCCAGCAGTCCCCTAGCGGGAGATGAGGAGACCCAGTACTTC
clone_size: NA; j_call: TRBJ2-2; d_call: NA; v_call: TRBV7-9; cdr3_aa: CASSSAGTPWGELFF; cdr3_nt: TGTGCCAGCAGCTCCGCCGGGACTCCGTGGGGGGAGCTGTTTTTT
clone_size: NA; j_call: TRBJ2-2; d_call: NA; v_call: TRBV11-2; cdr3_aa: CASRLVRTGELFF; cdr3_nt: TGTGCCAGCAGACTAGTGAGGACCGGGGAGCTGTTTTTT
clone_size: once; j_call: TRBJ2-1; d_call: TRBD1; v_call: TRBV25-1; cdr3_aa: CASSELGGQGGNEQFF; cdr3_nt: TGTGCCAGCAGTGAATTAGGGGGACAGGGGGGGAATGAGCAGTTCTTC
clone_size: NA; j_call: TRBJ1-1; d_call: NA; v_call: TRBV9; cdr3_aa: CASSGRRGADTEAFF; cdr3_nt: TGTGCCAGCAGCGGTCGGCGGGGAGCGGACACTGAAGCTTTCTTT
clone_size: NA; j_call: TRBJ2-7; d_call: NA; v_call: TRBV2; cdr3_aa: CASSEYAERVEQYF; cdr3_nt: TGTGCCAGCAGTGAATACGCCGAGAGGGTCGAGCAGTACTTC
clone_size: NA; j_call: TRBJ1-5; d_call: TRBD1; v_call: TRBV19; cdr3_aa: CASSRDRRDNQPQHF; cdr3_nt: TGTGCCAGTAGTCGGGACAGGAGAGACAATCAGCCCCAGCATTTT
clone_size: NA; j_call: TRBJ2-1; d_call: TRBD2; v_call: TRBV2; cdr3_aa: CASSRSSRREGYNEQFF; cdr3_nt: TGTGCCAGCAGTCGTTCCAGTAGGCGGGAGGGTTACAATGAGCAGTTCTTC
clone_size: medium-sized; j_call: TRBJ2-1; d_call: TRBD2; v_call: TRBV5-1; cdr3_aa: CASARWGGNEQFF; cdr3_nt: TGCGCCAGCGCTCGCTGGGGGGGCAATGAGCAGTTCTTC
clone_size: NA; j_call: TRBJ1-1; d_call: NA; v_call: TRBV19; cdr3_aa: CASSTRVRTFF; cdr3_nt: TGTGCCAGTAGTACGCGCGTGAGGACTTTCTTT
clone_size: NA; j_call: TRBJ1-2; d_call: TRBD1; v_call: TRBV6-5; cdr3_aa: CASTQGQRPPGGYTF; cdr3_nt: TGTGCCAGCACCCAGGGACAGAGACCCCCCGGTGGCTACACCTTC
clone_size: NA; j_call: TRBJ2-5; d_call: NA; v_call: TRBV27; cdr3_aa: CASSLTRGETQYF; cdr3_nt: TGTGCCAGCAGTTTAACGCGAGGGGAGACCCAGTACTTC
clone_size: NA; j_call: TRBJ2-3; d_call: NA; v_call: TRBV3-1/TRBV3-2; cdr3_aa: CASSGLFSGQNTDTQYF; cdr3_nt: TGTGCCAGCAGCGGGCTCTTCAGCGGACAGAACACAGATACGCAGTATTTT
clone_size: NA; j_call: TRBJ1-2; d_call: NA; v_call: TRBV2; cdr3_aa: CASSWEVKGYTF; cdr3_nt: TGTGCCAGCAGTTGGGAGGTGAAAGGCTACACCTTC
clone_size: NA; j_call: TRBJ1-1; d_call: TRBD1; v_call: TRBV5-1; cdr3_aa: CASSHDRANTEAFF; cdr3_nt: TGCGCCAGCAGCCACGACAGGGCTAACACTGAAGCTTTCTTT
clone_size: NA; j_call: TRBJ1-5; d_call: NA; v_call: TRBV3-1/TRBV3-2; cdr3_aa: CASSQTRDQPQHF; cdr3_nt: TGTGCCAGCAGCCAAACGAGGGATCAGCCCCAGCATTTT
clone_size: NA; j_call: TRBJ2-1; d_call: TRBD2; v_call: TRBV6-5; cdr3_aa: CASSPLAGGGNEQFF; cdr3_nt: TGTGCCAGCAGCCCACTAGCGGGAGGAGGTAATGAGCAGTTCTTC
clone_size: NA; j_call: TRBJ1-2; d_call: TRBD1; v_call: TRBV7-9; cdr3_aa: CASSLGTGASNYGYTF; cdr3_nt: TGTGCCAGCAGCTTGGGGACAGGGGCGTCCAACTATGGCTACACCTTC
clone_size: NA; j_call: TRBJ2-3; d_call: NA; v_call: TRBV30; cdr3_aa: CAWSAQGSYTQYF; cdr3_nt: TGTGCCTGGAGTGCCCAGGGTAGCTATACGCAGTATTTT
clone_size: NA; j_call: TRBJ1-2; d_call: TRBD1; v_call: TRBV7-2; cdr3_aa: CASSLRTGGFGYGYTF; cdr3_nt: TGTGCCAGCAGCCTACGGACAGGGGGCTTTGGCTATGGCTACACCTTC